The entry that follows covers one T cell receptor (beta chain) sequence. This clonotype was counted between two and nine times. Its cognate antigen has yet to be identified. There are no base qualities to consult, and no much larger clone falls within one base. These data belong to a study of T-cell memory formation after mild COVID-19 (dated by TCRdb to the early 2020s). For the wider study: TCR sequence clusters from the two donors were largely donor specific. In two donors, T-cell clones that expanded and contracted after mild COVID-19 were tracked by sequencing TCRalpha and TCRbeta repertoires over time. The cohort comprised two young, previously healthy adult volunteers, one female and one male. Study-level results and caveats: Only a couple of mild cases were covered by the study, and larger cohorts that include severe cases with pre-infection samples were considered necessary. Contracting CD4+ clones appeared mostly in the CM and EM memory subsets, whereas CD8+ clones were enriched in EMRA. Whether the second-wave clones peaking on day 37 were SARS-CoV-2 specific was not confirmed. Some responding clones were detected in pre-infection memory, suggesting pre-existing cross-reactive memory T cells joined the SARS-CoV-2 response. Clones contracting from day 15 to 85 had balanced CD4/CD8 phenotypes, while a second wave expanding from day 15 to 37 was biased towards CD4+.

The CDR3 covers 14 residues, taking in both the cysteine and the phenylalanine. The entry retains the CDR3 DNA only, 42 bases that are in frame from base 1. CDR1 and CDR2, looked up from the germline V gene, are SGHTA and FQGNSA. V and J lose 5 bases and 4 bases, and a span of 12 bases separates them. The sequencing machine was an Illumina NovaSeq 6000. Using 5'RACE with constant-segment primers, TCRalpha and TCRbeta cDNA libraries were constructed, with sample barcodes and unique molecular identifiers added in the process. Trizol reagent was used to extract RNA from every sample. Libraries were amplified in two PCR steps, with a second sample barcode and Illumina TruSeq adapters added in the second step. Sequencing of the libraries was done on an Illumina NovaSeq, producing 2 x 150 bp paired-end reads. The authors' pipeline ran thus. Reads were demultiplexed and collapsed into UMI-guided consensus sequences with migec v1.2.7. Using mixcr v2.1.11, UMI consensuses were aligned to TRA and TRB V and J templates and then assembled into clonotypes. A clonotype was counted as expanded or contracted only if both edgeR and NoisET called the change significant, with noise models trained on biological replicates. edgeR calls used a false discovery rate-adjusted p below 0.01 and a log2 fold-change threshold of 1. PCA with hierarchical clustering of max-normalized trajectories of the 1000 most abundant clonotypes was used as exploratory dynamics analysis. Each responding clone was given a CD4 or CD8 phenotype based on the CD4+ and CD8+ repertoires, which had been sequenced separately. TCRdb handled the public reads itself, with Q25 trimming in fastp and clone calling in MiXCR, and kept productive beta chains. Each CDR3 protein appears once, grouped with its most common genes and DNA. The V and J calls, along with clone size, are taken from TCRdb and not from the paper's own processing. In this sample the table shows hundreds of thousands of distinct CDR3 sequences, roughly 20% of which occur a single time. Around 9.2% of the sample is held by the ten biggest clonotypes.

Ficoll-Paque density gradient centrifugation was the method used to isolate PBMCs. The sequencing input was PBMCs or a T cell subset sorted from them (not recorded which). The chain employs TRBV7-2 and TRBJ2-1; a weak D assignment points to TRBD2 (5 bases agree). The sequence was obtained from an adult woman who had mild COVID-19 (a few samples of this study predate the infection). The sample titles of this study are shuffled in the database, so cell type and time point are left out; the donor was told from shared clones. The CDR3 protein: CASSLPGKYNEQFF. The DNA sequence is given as TGTGCCAGCAGCCTTCCGGGGAAATACAATGAGCAGTTCTTC.